A single T cell receptor beta chain is shown here with its context. Its antigen is unidentified. The sample comes from a study of T cell repertoires in cytomegalovirus infection. On the study more broadly: CMV infection together with matching HLA type was indicated by public TCR beta signatures. The study's findings and limits: There were carriers of CMV plus the relevant HLA, and cumulative public TCR beta family frequency identified them. Clonotype analysis showed dominance of the ex vivo response by HLA-C-restricted CMV-specific TCR beta clonotypes.

V lost 4 bases, J lost 0 bases, and 13 bases lay in between. This CDR3 has 16 residues. CDR1 MNHEY and CDR2 SVGEGT come from the germline V gene. TCRdb passed the reads through MiXCR, listing each CDR3 protein once. Of around 430,000 distinct CDR3 sequences listed, more than 40% are singletons. The sequence came from a human donor in good health (CMV status not recorded). Some clones in this sample may be carry-over from other donors' samples. The chain joins TRBV6-2 or TRBV6-3 to TRBJ2-1; possible D gene TRBD2, 6 bases. Sequencing used cultured PBMCs, obtained from culture after CMV antigen stimulation. CDR3 loop: CASSSRGPSSYNEQFF. The CDR3 DNA reads as TGTGCCAGCAGTTCGCGGGGTCCAAGCTCCTACAATGAGCAGTTCTTC.